This TCR beta chain appears in the sequencing data of a study of cytomegalovirus exposure and HLA in healthy donors (dated by TCRdb to about 2017). Study-level background: According to an earlier analysis of 550 to 700 of the donors, roughly 180 million T cells yielded 90 million to 130 million unique TCR beta sequences and about 280 Gb of sequence data. The aim of the study was to test whether cataloging public T cell receptors could identify signatures of past pathogen exposure. HLA typing included class I and class II loci at four-digit resolution. The number of typed donors differed by locus: about 629-630 for A, B, C, DRB1 and DQB1; approximately 520 for DQA1; 606 for DPA1; and about 450 for DPB1. The later analysis used no new phenotypic data to find candidate immune exposures, relying instead on TCR beta sequences and their occurrence across donors. Genome-wide SNP genotypes for about 55% of the roughly 670 donors were used in a later genetic analysis, which treated that subset as a discovery cohort. The study profiled the T cell repertoires of some 610 subjects by immunosequencing and related them to cytomegalovirus serostatus. Every discovery cohort repertoire had been produced on one sequencing platform. The genetic ancestry cluster associated with self-reported Caucasian donors included 81% of the 300 to 450 genotyped donors. Alongside the repertoire data, information on donor age, sex, ethnicity and CMV serostatus was compiled. An earlier analysis of approximately 630 of the donors applied high-throughput TCR beta sequencing to assess whether each TCR beta V gene segment acted as functional or pseudogenic. Along with the approximately 700-subject first cohort, a separate validation cohort of over a hundred different subjects was used. Roughly 300 gigabases of sequencing data and 91 million or so unique TCR sequences made up an early release that covered around 640 HLA-typed donors. Among around 400 genotyped donors of the cohort, an average of roughly 230,000 unique TCR beta nucleotide sequences was sequenced per donor, of which roughly 17% were non-productive. The study combined high-throughput TCR immunosequencing, statistical association of individual TCRs with disease status, and machine learning to predict cytomegalovirus infection status. About five DR-DQ haplotypes were handled as single units for association and clustering, since linkage in the cohort was strong. In a later analysis, previously published TCR beta repertoires from 600 to 850 donors were re-analyzed and high-resolution HLA genotyping was added so that TCR occurrence patterns could be studied.

The cohort consisted of approximately 690 healthy bone marrow donors. At the time of sampling, every cohort member was nominally healthy, though immune exposures that went unrecorded were likely present. The donor was CMV seropositive and was included in the group of approximately 310 seropositive cohort members. Each donor provided a peripheral blood sample, and peripheral blood mononuclear cells were used for TCR beta sequencing. The Qiagen DNeasy Blood Extraction Kit was used to extract genomic DNA from the blood cell samples. General study outcomes and caveats: Compared with the roughly 600-donor mean, donors in an Asian-associated ancestry cluster had fewer N-insertions in productive TCRs, according to a later genetic analysis. Several of the top co-occurrence clusters appeared to be linked to parvovirus B19, influenza, CMV and Epstein-Barr virus, according to a later analysis. Some IMGT-functional V segments, including TRBV6-2 and TRBV6-3, could not be told apart with the 87-base-pair reads, so those segments were excluded. A further reported finding was that TCR beta sequences accurately predicted the HLA-A and HLA-B alleles for most subjects in the first cohort. In a later analysis, TCR association rates were found to vary across HLA loci, with the most associated TCRs seen for DRB1 alleles and the fewest for HLA-C alleles. Roughly uniform sequencing depth across donors was assumed in presence/absence analyses, although this assumption may not hold. It was suggested by the authors that the approach could potentially be generalized to other disease states and immunological phenotypes. The study listed 150 to 200 TCR beta chains as associated with cytomegalovirus. Because counts were too low, about 18 rarely observed V segments, including chromosome 9 orphons, were excluded from the earlier analysis of 587 of the donors. V-gene and J-gene trimming of TCR beta chains was associated with a missense DCLRE1C variant in a later genetic analysis, and the association was replicated in an independent cohort. The classifier was reported to diagnose cytomegalovirus status with high specificity and sensitivity in both the original cohort and the validation cohort. When HLA alleles, especially DR and DQ, strongly co-occurred, attributing TCR associations to individual alleles was difficult. In a later analysis, most CMV-associated TCR beta chains were found to appear HLA-restricted, with HLA associations seemingly driven largely by CMV exposure. A group of highly shared sequence variants was considered likely to be a technical artifact of the sequencing pipeline. Because some donors lacked HLA typing at each locus, the association tests relied only on the typed subset. A few of the identified cytomegalovirus-associated TCR beta chains were confirmed in vitro to be specific for cytomegalovirus antigens. While some public TCRs were present in many individuals, most TCR sequences turned up only very rarely across donors. The cohort was sequenced for TCR beta chains only, and without alpha or paired-chain data the features that could be detected were limited. In a later analysis, some 18,000 TCR beta sequences were associated with specific HLA alleles at a false discovery rate of 0.05. Immune exposure information for the cohort was limited to CMV serostatus. In an earlier analysis of some 540 of the donors, most TCR beta V segments appeared in productive rearrangements about 87% or about 30% of the time, broadly matching IMGT annotations. In a later analysis, HLA-associated TCR beta chains were found to be more clonally expanded and to have lower generation probabilities than equally common non-associated chains. Correlated functional status among segregating V segments might be attributable to linkage disequilibrium, but an unknown experimental factor could not be ruled out.

Library creation used the immunoSEQ multiplex PCR assay. The multiplex PCR relied on a mix of 60 forward primers for TCR Vbeta segments and 13 reverse primers for TCR Jbeta segments. Amplification of the CDR3 region of rearranged TCR beta genes was performed with a multiplex PCR assay on genomic DNA. The Illumina HiSeq System was used to sequence the amplified TCR beta libraries as 87-base-pair reads. The paper's data handling went like this. Across the 670 or so repertoires, a later analysis counted some 81 million unique TCR beta chains, 8.5 million to 12 million of which were shared by at least two donors. Raw reads were error-corrected and collapsed into unique sequences with a nearest-neighbor algorithm that merged closely related sequences to remove PCR and sequencing errors. V, D and J gene segments were assigned by aligning CDR3 sequences to IMGT reference sequences. For a sequence to be retained, a match of at least six nucleotides to both a V gene segment and a J gene segment was required. A rearrangement counted as productive if the CDR3 had no stop codons and remained in frame with V and J, and every other rearrangement counted as non-productive. Following IMGT convention, CDR3 was defined as the stretch from the second conserved V-encoded cysteine to the conserved J-encoded phenylalanine. The earlier analysis of 500 to 650 of the donors excluded any sequence lacking an unambiguous match to a single V gene segment. In an earlier analysis of 587 of the donors, V segments were called functional above 56.7% productive rearrangements and were called segregating when the between-donor standard deviation exceeded 5%. A statistical classification framework was built to diagnose cytomegalovirus status from the catalog of TCR beta chain sequences. A later analysis assigned V and J genes by comparing TCR nucleotide sequences with IMGT/GENE-DB human TR gene sequences. A later analysis assigned CDR3 sequences and most-parsimonious VDJ recombination scenarios with the TCRdist pipeline. A later analysis defined each TCR beta chain by its CDR3 amino acid sequence plus V-gene family, and excluded reads lacking a unique V-gene family. In a later analysis, 500 to 700 highly shared, low-generation-probability nucleotide sequences were removed to address suspected cross-contamination and a sequencing artifact. A later analysis calculated a clonal expansion index for each public chain from normalized within-repertoire ranks of inferred template counts. In a later analysis, generation probabilities were computed with a VDJ recombination model fitted to out-of-frame rearrangements, and the resulting probabilities were checked against IGoR. Hypergeometric tests were used in a later analysis to score TCR-TCR, TCR-HLA and TCR-CMV co-occurrence, with a repertoire-size bias correction applied to the TCR pairs. False discovery rates were estimated in a later analysis by permuting HLA or CMV assignments 20 times. In a later analysis, co-occurring TCRs were grouped using DBSCAN, with TCRdist sequence similarity added in when clustering inside HLA-allele-positive subsets. Repertoires with fewer than 30,000 or more than 120,000 public chains were left out of co-occurrence clustering, as were about five repertoires with anomalous nucleotide sharing. The immuneACCESS repertoire file appears here via TCRdb, limited to in-frame rearrangements. These files lack a portion of the clones; in checked studies, under half of the deficit traces to unresolved V genes, and the cause of the others is not known. That table furnishes V, J and clone size, whereas the DNA furnished D and trimming. This sample holds over 150,000 clones; roughly 83% were observed only once. The ten most abundant clones make up 7.5% to 9% of the sample.

As for this clone: Its antigen is still unknown. Per-nucleotide qualities are absent, and no much larger clonotype sits a single base away.

The CDR3 runs 17 residues from the cysteine to the phenylalanine. Only the CDR3 part of the read is kept: 51 bases, read in frame from the first base. Trimming accounts for 4 bases at V and 7 bases at J, while the number of junction bases matched to no gene is 12. Via the germline V gene, CDR1 is LGHNA and CDR2 YNFKEQ. Sequenced: PBMCs. The rearranged chain carries TRBV4-2 and TRBJ2-1, with 11 central nucleotides matching TRBD2. This clonotype was obtained from a man aged 25 to 40 in good health and CMV-seropositive. The CDR3 protein: CASSPRLAGGFENEQFF. In nucleotides, the sequence is TGTGCCAGCAGCCCAAGGTTAGCGGGGGGGTTTGAGAATGAGCAGTTCTTC.